Following are 3 T cell receptor beta chains from one sample sequenced in a study of human T cells and chemical hapten exposure. RNA extraction used unfractionated whole blood as the source of total RNA. The library tagged each cDNA molecule with unique molecular identifiers. In TCRdb, the reads were re-called with MiXCR into one record per CDR3 protein. The sample records about 120,000 distinct CDR3 sequences, less than 10% being singletons. Input material: whole blood. The receptor source for this set is a human donor in good health. Some clones in this sample may be carry-over from other donors' samples.

The chain is built from TRBV7-2 and TRBJ1-6; the D gene is possibly TRBD1 (5 bases). V shed 5 bases and J shed 6 bases, with 14 bases lying between them. CDR3 length: 15 residues. The germline V gene has CDR1 SGHTA and CDR2 FQGNSA. The CDR3 loop is CASSHGGGSNSPLHF. CDR3 sequence (DNA): TGTGCCAGCAGCCATGGGGGGGGATCTAATTCACCCCTCCACTTT.

The chain carries TRBV20-1 and TRBJ1-1, with 9 positions matching TRBD1. Looked up from germline, CDR1 is DFQATT and CDR2 is SNEGSKA (reference sequence). J was trimmed by 5 bases and V by 0 bases; bases with no gene match: 4. This CDR3 has 14 amino acids. CDR3 protein: CSAREGTGSTEAFF. The CDR3 DNA sequence: TGCAGTGCTAGAGAGGGGACAGGGTCAACTGAAGCTTTCTTT.

This clonotype was counted ten times or more. The rearrangement links TRBV5-1 to TRBJ1-5; a possible D gene is TRBD1 (6 bases). Germline CDR1 is SGHRS and CDR2 is YFSETQ. The CDR3 sequence is 15 residues long. V was shortened by 0 bases and J by 5 bases, with 12 bases between the two germline ends. Written as DNA, the CDR3 is TGCGCCAGCAGCTTGGGCGGGGACACCTATCAGCCCCAGCATTTT. Protein: CASSLGGDTYQPQHF.